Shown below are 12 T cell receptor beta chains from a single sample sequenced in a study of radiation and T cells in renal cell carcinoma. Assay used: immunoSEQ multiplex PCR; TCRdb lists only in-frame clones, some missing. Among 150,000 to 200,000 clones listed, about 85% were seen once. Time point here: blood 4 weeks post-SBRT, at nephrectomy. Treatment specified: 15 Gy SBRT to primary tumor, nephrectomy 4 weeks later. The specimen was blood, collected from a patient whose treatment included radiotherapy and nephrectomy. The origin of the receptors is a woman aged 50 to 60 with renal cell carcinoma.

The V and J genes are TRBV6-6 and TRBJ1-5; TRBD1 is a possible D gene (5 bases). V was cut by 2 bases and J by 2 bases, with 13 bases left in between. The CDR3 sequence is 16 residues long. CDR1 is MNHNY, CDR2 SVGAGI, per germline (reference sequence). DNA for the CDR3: TGTGCCAGCAGTTACGCAGGGCGGAGGGGCAATCAGCCCCAGCATTTT. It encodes CASSYAGRRGNQPQHF.

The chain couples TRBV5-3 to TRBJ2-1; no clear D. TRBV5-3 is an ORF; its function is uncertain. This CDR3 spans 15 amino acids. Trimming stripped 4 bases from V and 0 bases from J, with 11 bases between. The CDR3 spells CARSIPKSSYNEQFF. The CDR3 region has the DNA TGTGCCAGAAGCATCCCTAAGAGCTCCTACAATGAGCAGTTCTTC.

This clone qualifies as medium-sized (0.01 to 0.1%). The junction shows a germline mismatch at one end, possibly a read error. This chain's CDR3 is CASSYHRDMSGGGNF. The CDR3 region has the DNA TGTGCCAGCAGTTATCACAGGGATATGTCGGGAGGGGGTAACTTC. The V gene is TRBV6-6, the J gene TRBJ2-5; 8 nucleotides align to TRBD2. In germline, CDR1 is MNHNY, CDR2 SVGAGI (reference sequence). CDR3 length equals 15 residues.

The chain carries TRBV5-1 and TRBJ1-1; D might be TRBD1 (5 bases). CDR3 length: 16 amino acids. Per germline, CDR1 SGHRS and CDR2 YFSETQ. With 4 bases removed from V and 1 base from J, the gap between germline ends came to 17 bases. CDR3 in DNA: TGCGCCAGCAGCGGATCACGAGGCGGGGGGAACACTGAAGCTTTCTTT. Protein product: CASSGSRGGGNTEAFF.

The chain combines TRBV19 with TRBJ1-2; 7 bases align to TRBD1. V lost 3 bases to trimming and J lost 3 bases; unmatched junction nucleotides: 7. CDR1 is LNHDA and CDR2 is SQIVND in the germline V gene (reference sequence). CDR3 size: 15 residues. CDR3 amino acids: CASSIPRGFDYGYTF. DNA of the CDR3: TGTGCCAGTAGTATTCCCAGGGGGTTCGACTATGGCTACACCTTC.

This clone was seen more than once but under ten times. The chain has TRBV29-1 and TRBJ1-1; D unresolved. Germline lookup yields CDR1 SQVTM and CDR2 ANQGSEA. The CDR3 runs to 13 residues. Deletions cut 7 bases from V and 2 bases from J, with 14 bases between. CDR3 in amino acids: CSATRTDNTEAFF. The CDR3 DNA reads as TGCAGCGCCACAAGGACCGATAACACTGAAGCTTTCTTT.

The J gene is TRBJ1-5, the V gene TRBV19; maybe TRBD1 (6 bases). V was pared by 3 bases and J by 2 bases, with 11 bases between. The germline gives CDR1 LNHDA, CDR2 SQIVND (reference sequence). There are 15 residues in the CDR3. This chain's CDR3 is CASSMFSGGNQPQHF. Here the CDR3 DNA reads TGTGCCAGTAGTATGTTCTCAGGGGGCAATCAGCCCCAGCATTTT.

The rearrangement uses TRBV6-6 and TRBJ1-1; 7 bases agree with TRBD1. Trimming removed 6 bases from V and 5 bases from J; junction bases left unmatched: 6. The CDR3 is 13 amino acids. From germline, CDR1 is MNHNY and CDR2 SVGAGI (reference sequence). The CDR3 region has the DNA TGTGCCAGCAGGCGACTACAGGGGACTGAAGCTTTCTTT. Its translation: CASRRLQGTEAFF.

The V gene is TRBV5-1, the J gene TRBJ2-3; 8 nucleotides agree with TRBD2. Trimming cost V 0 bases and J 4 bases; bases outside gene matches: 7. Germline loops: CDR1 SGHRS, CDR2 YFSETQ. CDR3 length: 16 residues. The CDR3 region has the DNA TGCGCCAGCAGCTTGGCGGTTGCGGGGGGAGCAGATACGCAGTATTTT. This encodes CASSLAVAGGADTQYF.

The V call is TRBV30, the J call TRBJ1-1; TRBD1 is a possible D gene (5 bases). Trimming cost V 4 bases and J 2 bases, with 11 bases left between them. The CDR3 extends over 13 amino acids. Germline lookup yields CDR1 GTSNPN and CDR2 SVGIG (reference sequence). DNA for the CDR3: TGTGCCTGGAACCCGACAGCCAACACTGAAGCTTTCTTT. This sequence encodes CAWNPTANTEAFF.

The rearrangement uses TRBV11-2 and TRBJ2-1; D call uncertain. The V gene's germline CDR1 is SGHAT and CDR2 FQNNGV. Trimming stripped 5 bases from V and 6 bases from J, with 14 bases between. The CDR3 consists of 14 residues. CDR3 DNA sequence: TGTGCCAGCAGCCCCGGATCTGTAGGCAATGAGCAGTTCTTC. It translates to CASSPGSVGNEQFF.

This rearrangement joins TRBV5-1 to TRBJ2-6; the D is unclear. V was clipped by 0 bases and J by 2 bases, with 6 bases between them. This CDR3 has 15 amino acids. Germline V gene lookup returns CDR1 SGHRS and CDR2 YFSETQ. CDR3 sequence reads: CASSLARAGANVLTF. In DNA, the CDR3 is TGCGCCAGCAGCTTGGCCCGGGCTGGGGCCAACGTCCTGACTTTC. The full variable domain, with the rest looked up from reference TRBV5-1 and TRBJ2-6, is KAGVTQTPRYLIKTRGQQVTLSCSPISGHRSVSWYQQTPGQGLQFLFEYFSETQRNKGNFPGRFSGRQFSNSRSEMNVSTLELGDSALYLCASSLARAGANVLTFGAGSRLTVL.